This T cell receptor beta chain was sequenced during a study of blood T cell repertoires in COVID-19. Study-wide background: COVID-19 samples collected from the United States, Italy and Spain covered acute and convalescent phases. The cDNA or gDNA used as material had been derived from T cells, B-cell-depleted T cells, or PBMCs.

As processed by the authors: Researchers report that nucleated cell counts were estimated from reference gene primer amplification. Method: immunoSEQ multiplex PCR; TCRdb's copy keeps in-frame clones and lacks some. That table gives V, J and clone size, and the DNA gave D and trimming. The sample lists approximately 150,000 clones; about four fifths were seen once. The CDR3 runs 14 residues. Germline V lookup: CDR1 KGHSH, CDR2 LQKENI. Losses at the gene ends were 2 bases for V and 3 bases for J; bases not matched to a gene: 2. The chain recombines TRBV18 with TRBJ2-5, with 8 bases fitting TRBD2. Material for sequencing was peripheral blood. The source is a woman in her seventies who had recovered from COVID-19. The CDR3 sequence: CASSPAGGKETQYF. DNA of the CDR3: TGTGCCAGCTCACCAGCGGGAGGCAAAGAGACCCAGTACTTC.